The 9 T cell receptor beta chains reported below all come from one sample, sequenced in a study of blood T cell repertoires in COVID-19. Clones were sequenced by immunoSEQ multiplex PCR, and TCRdb holds only the in-frame ones, with some missing. The repertoire holds around 100,000 clones, around 85% seen once, with roughly 1.6% in the top ten. Sequences were obtained from peripheral blood. These receptor sequences come from a middle-aged man with acute or convalescent COVID-19.

This chain uses TRBV7-8 with TRBJ1-1; tentative D call: TRBD1 (5 bases). The germline CDR1 and CDR2 sequences are SGHVS and FQNEAQ. This CDR3 region has 15 residues. V was cut by 5 bases and J by 6 bases, with 19 bases left in between. CDR3 nucleotide sequence: TGTGCCAGCAGCCTCCCTGAAGGGGCGTACTCTGAAGCTTTCTTT. Translated: CASSLPEGAYSEAFF.

V is TRBV20-1 and J is TRBJ1-2; D not certain. CDR3 length: 11 amino acids. Germline V gene data show CDR1 as DFQATT and CDR2 as SNEGSKA (reference sequence). V dropped 5 bases and J dropped 2 bases, with 6 bases sitting between them. CDR3 sequence: CSALSNYGYTF. The CDR3 DNA sequence: TGCAGTGCTCTTTCCAACTATGGCTACACCTTC.

V usage is TRBV29-1 and J usage is TRBJ2-1, with D uncertain. With 3 bases removed from V and 0 bases from J, the gap between germline ends came to 12 bases. The CDR3 extends over 15 amino acids. Germline CDR1 reads SQVTM; CDR2 reads ANQGSEA. CDR3 in amino acids: CSVEETESSYNEQFF. The CDR3 region has the DNA TGCAGCGTTGAGGAGACGGAGAGCTCCTACAATGAGCAGTTCTTC.

This clone was found once. The chain couples TRBV28 to TRBJ1-6; D is perhaps TRBD1 (6 bases). The germline V gene encodes CDR1 MDHEN and CDR2 SYDVKM. V dropped 5 bases and J dropped 6 bases, with 14 bases sitting between them. This CDR3 has 15 residues. CDR3 protein: CASSLRTDLNSPLHF. The CDR3 coding sequence is TGTGCCAGCAGTCTACGGACAGATCTTAATTCACCCCTCCACTTT.

This clone was detected only a few times. The V gene is TRBV27, the J gene TRBJ1-6, with 7 positions matching TRBD1. Per germline, CDR1 MNHEY and CDR2 SMNVEV (reference sequence). Trimming cost V 6 bases and J 11 bases; bases outside gene matches: 4. The CDR3 contains 12 residues. The CDR3 spells CASRRQGTPLHF. The CDR3 region has the DNA TGTGCCAGCAGACGACAGGGAACACCCCTCCACTTT.

The V and J genes are TRBV7-2 and TRBJ1-2, with D uncertain. In germline, CDR1 is SGHTA, CDR2 FQGNSA. V was shortened by 2 bases and J by 1 base, with 11 bases between the two germline ends. The CDR3 runs 15 residues. The CDR3 nucleotides read TGTGCCAGCAGCTTAAGTACGGCGGTTAACTATGGCTACACCTTC. As protein: CASSLSTAVNYGYTF.

This sequence joins TRBV5-5 and TRBJ2-3; D might be TRBD1 (8 bases). The CDR3 consists of 16 residues. Trimming left V 3 bases short and J 4 bases short, with 18 bases between. Germline CDR1 is SGHKS and CDR2 is YYEKEE (reference sequence). CDR3 loop: CASSYGQGGRSDTQYF. CDR3 DNA sequence: TGTGCCAGCAGCTACGGACAGGGAGGGCGATCAGATACGCAGTATTTT.

This chain joins TRBV7-2 and TRBJ1-1, with D unclear. The CDR3 consists of 12 residues. V lost 3 bases to trimming and J lost 5 bases, with 7 bases between them. Germline V CDR1 and CDR2: SGHTA, FQGNSA. CDR3 loop: CASSFSRTEAFF. The CDR3 coding sequence is TGTGCCAGCAGCTTTTCTCGGACTGAAGCTTTCTTT. Full variable domain (remainder filled in from reference TRBV7-2 and TRBJ1-1): GAGVSQSPSNKVTEKGKDVELRCDPISGHTALYWYRQSLGQGLEFLIYFQGNSAPDKSGLPSDRFSAERTGGSVSTLTIQRTQQEDSAVYLCASSFSRTEAFFGQGTRLTVV.

The chain carries TRBV9 and TRBJ1-6; 9 nucleotides line up with TRBD1. The V and J ends lost 3 bases and 10 bases, in that order; junction bases with no gene match: 8. CDR3 size: 15 residues. Germline CDR1 and CDR2: SGDLS and YYNGEE. CDR3 region: CASSAHGTGRSPLHF. CDR3 DNA sequence: TGTGCCAGCAGCGCCCACGGGACAGGGCGGTCACCCCTCCACTTT.